This T cell receptor (beta chain) derives from a study of cytomegalovirus exposure and HLA in healthy donors. Study outcomes and limitations: Follow-up analysis seemed to connect common viral pathogens with several of the most significant clusters identified. Sequencing depth across donors, presence/absence analyses assumed, was roughly uniform.

This PCR relied on a set of 60 Vbeta primers and 13 Jbeta primers. Profiled with immunoSEQ multiplex PCR; TCRdb holds only in-frame clones, not every one. The sample lists roughly 88,000 clones, less than 85% occurring once. Concerning this clone: Its antigen is undetermined.

Sequencing input: PBMCs. The receptor was isolated from a man aged 25 to 40 in good health and CMV-seropositive.

CDR3 coding DNA: TGCGCCAGCAGCAGAGGCAACTACAACCCCTACGAGCAGTACTTC. Its protein is CASSRGNYNPYEQYF. V is TRBV5-1 and J is TRBJ2-7; no definite D call. V was pared by 4 bases and J by 2 bases, with 16 bases between. Germline V lookup: CDR1 SGHRS, CDR2 YFSETQ. The CDR3 consists of 15 residues. Looking up the rest from reference TRBV5-1 and TRBJ2-7 gives the full variable domain: KAGVTQTPRYLIKTRGQQVTLSCSPISGHRSVSWYQQTPGQGLQFLFEYFSETQRNKGNFPGRFSGRQFSNSRSEMNVSTLELGDSALYLCASSRGNYNPYEQYFGPGTRLTVT.